This T cell receptor (beta chain) was captured by sequencing in a study of identical twins. Only a few counts were recorded for this clonotype. Healthy Caucasians, and only they, were the donors. In TCRdb, the 5' RACE reads were re-called with MiXCR into one record per CDR3 protein. The sample records more than 1.5 million distinct CDR3 sequences, about 30% being singletons. This TCR derives from a newborn girl in good health. Sample: cord blood.

This chain's CDR3 is CASSLGAGFMNSGANVLTF. CDR3 in DNA: TGTGCCAGCAGCTTAGGGGCAGGTTTCATGAACTCTGGGGCCAACGTCCTGACTTTC. The V gene is TRBV7-9, the J gene TRBJ2-6; D is ambiguous. The V end lost 1 base, the J end lost 0 bases, and 16 bases lay between the germline ends. Germline-derived CDR1 and CDR2 are SEHNR and FQNEAQ (reference sequence). The CDR3 runs to 19 residues.